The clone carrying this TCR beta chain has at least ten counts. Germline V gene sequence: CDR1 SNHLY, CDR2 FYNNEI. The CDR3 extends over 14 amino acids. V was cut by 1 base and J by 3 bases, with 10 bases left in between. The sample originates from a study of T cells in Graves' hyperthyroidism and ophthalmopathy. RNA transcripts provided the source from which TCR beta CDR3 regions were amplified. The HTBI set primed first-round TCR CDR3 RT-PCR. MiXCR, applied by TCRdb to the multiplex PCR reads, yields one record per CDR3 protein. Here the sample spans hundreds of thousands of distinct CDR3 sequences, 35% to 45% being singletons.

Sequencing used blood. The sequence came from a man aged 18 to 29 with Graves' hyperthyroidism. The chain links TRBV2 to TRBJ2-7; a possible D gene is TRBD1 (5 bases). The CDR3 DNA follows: TGTGCCAGCAGTGAAGATTTAGGGGTCTACGAGCAGTACTTC. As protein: CASSEDLGVYEQYF.